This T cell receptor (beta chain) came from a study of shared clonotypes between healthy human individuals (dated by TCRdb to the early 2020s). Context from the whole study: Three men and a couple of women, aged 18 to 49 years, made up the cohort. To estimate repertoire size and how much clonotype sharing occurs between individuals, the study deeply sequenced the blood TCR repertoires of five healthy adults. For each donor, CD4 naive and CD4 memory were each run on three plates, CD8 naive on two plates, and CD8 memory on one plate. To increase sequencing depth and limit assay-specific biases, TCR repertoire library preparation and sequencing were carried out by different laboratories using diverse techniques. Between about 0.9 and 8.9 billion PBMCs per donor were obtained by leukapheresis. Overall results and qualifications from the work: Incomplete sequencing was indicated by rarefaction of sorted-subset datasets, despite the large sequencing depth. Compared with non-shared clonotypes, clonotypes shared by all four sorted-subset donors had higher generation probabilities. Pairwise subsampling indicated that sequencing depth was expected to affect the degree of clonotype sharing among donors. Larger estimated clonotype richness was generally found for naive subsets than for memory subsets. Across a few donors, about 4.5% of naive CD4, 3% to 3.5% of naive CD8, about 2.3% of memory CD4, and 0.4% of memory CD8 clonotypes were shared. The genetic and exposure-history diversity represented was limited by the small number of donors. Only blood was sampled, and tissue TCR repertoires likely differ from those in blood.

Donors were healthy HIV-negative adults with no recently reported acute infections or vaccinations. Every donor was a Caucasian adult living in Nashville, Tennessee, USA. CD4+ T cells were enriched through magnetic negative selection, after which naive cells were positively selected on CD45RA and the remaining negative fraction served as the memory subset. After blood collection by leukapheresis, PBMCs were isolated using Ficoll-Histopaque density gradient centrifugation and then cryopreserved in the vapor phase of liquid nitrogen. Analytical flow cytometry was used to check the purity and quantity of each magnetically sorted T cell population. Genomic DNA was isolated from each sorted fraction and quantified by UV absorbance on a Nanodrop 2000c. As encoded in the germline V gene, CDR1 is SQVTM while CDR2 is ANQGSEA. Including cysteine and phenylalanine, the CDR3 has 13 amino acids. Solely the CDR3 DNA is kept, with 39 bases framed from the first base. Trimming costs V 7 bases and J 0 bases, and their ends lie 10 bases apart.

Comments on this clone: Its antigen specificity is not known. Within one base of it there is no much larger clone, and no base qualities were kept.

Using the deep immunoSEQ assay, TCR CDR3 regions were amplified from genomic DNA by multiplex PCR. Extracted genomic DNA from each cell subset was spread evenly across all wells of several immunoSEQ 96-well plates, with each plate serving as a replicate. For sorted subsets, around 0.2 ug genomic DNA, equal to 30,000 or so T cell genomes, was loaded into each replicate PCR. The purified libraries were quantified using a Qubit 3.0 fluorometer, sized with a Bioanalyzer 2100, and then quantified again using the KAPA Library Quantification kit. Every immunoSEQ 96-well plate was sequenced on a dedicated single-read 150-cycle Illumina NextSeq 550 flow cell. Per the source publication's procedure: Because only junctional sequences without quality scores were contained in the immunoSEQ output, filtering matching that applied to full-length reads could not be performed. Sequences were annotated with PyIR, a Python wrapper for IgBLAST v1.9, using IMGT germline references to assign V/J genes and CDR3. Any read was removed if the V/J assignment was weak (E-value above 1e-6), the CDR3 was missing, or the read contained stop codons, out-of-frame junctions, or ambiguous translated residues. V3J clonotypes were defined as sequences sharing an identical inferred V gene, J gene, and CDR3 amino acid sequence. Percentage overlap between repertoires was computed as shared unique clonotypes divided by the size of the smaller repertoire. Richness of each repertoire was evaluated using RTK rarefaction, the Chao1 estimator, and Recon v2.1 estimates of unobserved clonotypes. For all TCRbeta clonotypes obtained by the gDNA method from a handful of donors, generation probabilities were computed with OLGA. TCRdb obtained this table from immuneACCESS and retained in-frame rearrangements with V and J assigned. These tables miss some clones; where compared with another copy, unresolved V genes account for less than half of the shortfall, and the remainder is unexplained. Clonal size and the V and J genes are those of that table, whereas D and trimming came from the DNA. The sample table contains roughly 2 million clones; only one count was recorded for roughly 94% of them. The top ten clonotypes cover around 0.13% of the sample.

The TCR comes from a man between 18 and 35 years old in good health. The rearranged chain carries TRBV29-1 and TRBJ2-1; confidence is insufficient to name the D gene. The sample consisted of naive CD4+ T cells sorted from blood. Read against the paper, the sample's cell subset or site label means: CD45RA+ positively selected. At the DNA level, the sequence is TGCAGCGCAGTTCATAGCTCCTACAATGAGCAGTTCTTC. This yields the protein CSAVHSSYNEQFF.